A single T cell receptor (beta chain) is shown here with its context. The CDR3 has 14 residues. V shed 8 bases and J shed 6 bases, with 19 bases lying between them. Per the germline V gene, CDR1 is MNHEY and CDR2 is SVGAGI. The data originate from a study of blood T cell repertoires in COVID-19. Across the whole study: The study drew acute and convalescent COVID-19 samples from the United States, Italy and Spain. Sources were T cells, B-cell-depleted T cells, or PBMCs; the material itself was cDNA or gDNA.

In the original workflow: Reference gene primer amplification yielded estimated nucleated cell counts. Repertoires were generated with immunoSEQ multiplex PCR, while TCRdb's copy carries only in-frame clones and drops some. The D gene and trimming were derived from the DNA, and the V and J assignments and clone size from that table. The table shows hundreds of thousands of clones, with about 90% occurring only once. The chain has TRBV6-5 and TRBJ1-2; maybe TRBD1 (5 bases). Sequencing used peripheral blood. The receptor was derived from a man aged 18 to 30 with active or convalescent COVID-19. Here the CDR3 reads CASQHRGGIHGYTF. CDR3 bases: TGTGCCAGCCAACACCGCGGGGGGATACATGGCTACACCTTC.